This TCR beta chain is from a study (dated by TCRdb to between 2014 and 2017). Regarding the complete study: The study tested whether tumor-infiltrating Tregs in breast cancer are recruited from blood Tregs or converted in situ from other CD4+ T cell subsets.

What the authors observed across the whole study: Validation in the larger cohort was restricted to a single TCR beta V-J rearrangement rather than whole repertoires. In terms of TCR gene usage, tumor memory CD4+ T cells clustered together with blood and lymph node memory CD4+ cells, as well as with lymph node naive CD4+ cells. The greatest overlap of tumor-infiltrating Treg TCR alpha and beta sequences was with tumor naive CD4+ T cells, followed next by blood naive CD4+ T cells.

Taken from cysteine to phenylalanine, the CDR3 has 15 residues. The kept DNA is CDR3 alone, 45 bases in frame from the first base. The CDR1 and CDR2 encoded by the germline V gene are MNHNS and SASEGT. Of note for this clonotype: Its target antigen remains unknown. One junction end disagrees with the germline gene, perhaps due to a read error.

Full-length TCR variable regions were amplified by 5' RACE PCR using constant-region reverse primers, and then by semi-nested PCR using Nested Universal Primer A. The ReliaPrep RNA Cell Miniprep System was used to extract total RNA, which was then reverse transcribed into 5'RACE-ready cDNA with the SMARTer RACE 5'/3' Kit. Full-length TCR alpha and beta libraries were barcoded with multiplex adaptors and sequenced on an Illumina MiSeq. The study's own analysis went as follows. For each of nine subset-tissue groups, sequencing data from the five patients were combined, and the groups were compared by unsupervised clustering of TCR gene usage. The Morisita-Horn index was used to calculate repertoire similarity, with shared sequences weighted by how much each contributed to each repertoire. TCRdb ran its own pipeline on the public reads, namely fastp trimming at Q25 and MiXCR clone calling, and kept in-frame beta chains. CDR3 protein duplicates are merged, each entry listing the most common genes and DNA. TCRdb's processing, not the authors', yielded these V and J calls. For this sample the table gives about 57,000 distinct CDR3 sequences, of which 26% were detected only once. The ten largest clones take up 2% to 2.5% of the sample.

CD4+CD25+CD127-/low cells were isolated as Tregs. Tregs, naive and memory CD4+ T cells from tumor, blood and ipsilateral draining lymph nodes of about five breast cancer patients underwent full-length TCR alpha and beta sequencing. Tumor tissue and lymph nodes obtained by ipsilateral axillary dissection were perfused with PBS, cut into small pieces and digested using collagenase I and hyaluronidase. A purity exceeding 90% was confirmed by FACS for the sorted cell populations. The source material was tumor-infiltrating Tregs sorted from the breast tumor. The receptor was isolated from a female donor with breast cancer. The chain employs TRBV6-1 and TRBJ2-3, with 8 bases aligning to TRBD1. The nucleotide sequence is TGTGCCAGCAGCTCGACAGGGGTTAGCACAGATACGCGGTATTTT. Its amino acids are CASSSTGVSTDTRYF.